One and the same sample provided the 16 T cell receptor beta chains below, sequenced in a study of shared clonotypes between healthy human individuals. Using immunoSEQ multiplex PCR, the repertoire was profiled, and TCRdb retains in-frame clones only, with some absent. Altogether 2 million to 2.5 million clones are present, nearly 97% being singletons, with the ten largest covering around 0.13%. Sequenced input: naive CD4+ T cells sorted from blood. Subset: CD45RA+ positively selected. The receptors derive from a man between 18 and 29 years old in good health.

The chain recombines TRBV7-3 with TRBJ2-2; 7 nucleotides match TRBD1. This CDR3 comprises 17 residues. Germline V gives CDR1 SGHTA, CDR2 FQGTGA. V lost 2 bases to trimming and J lost 1 base; unmatched junction nucleotides: 7. CDR3 region: CASSLLSWTGNTGELFF. CDR3 DNA: TGTGCCAGCAGCTTATTAAGTTGGACAGGGAACACCGGGGAGCTGTTTTTT.

This chain uses TRBV28 with TRBJ2-7, with 7 bases matching TRBD2. With V trimmed by 4 bases and J by 3 bases, 9 bases remained unmatched. Per germline, CDR1 MDHEN and CDR2 SYDVKM. This CDR3 is 15 amino acids long. The CDR3 loop reads CASSSPGEGLYEQYF. CDR3 nucleotides: TGTGCCAGCAGTTCTCCGGGGGAGGGGCTCTACGAGCAGTACTTC.

CDR3 amino acids: CASSLGIEQYF. The CDR3 DNA reads as TGCGCCAGCAGCTTGGGGATCGAGCAGTACTTC. The chain couples TRBV5-1 to TRBJ2-7, with D unresolved. Deletions cut 0 bases from V and 6 bases from J, with 4 bases between. CDR1 and CDR2 (germline): SGHRS, YFSETQ. The CDR3 covers 11 residues.

To note about this clone: This same CDR3 is encoded by further DNA sequences in the sample. The CDR3 spells CASSSESYEQYF. Written as DNA, the CDR3 is TGCGCCAGCAGCTCGGAGAGCTACGAGCAGTACTTC. This rearrangement joins TRBV5-1 to TRBJ2-7; D is ambiguous. Trimming took off 3 bases at V and 3 bases at J, with 7 bases between the two ends. The CDR3 covers 12 residues. Germline loops: CDR1 SGHRS, CDR2 YFSETQ.

This rearrangement joins TRBV7-9 to TRBJ2-7; weak D call: TRBD2 (6 bases). The CDR3 spans 17 residues. Trimming took 1 base from V and 1 from J, leaving 17 bases between them. The germline V gene encodes CDR1 SEHNR and CDR2 FQNEAQ (reference sequence). CDR3: CASSLVRPTSYSYEQYF. CDR3 coding DNA: TGTGCCAGCAGCTTAGTTCGGCCAACTAGCTATTCCTACGAGCAGTACTTC.

This chain uses TRBV6-1 with TRBJ2-5; 8 nucleotides align to TRBD1. TRBJ2-7 explains the end of the DNA better; the J call may be wrong. This CDR3 is built from 14 residues. CDR1 is MNHNS and CDR2 is SASEGT in the germline V gene. The CDR3 nucleotides read TGTGCCAGCACAGGACAGGGAAGATCCTACGAGCAGTACTTC. Residues: CASTGQGRSYEQYF.

The J gene is TRBJ2-5, the V gene TRBV10-3; D may be TRBD1 (6 bases). Germline CDR1 is ENHRY and CDR2 is SYGVKD. V gave up 5 bases and J gave up 3 bases, with 7 bases separating them. The CDR3 consists of 12 residues. The CDR3 reads CAISKGEETQYF. Here the CDR3 DNA reads TGTGCCATCAGTAAGGGGGAAGAGACCCAGTACTTC.

This chain joins TRBV5-6 and TRBJ2-3, with D perhaps TRBD2 (5 bases). The CDR3 is 16 residues long. V was shortened by 0 bases and J by 0 bases, with 11 bases between the two germline ends. Per the germline V gene, CDR1 is SGHDT and CDR2 is YYEEEE. CDR3 nucleotides: TGTGCCAGCAGCTTGGCCCCAGCGGCTAGCACAGATACGCAGTATTTT. Its protein is CASSLAPAASTDTQYF.

This clone was detected only once. The chain is built from TRBV5-4 and TRBJ1-1; D is undetermined. V lost 4 bases and J lost 10, with 17 bases in between. This CDR3 comprises 13 residues. Germline CDR1 SGHNT, CDR2 YYREEE (reference sequence). In DNA form, the CDR3 reads TGTGCCAGCAGCGAGAGACGCTCGGGAGGAGCTTTCTTT. It translates to CASSERRSGGAFF.

The rearrangement joins TRBV30 to TRBJ2-7; no clear D gene. Between the trimmed V and J ends, which lost 7 bases and 2 bases, there was a span of 9 bases. This CDR3 has 11 amino acids. Germline V gene lookup returns CDR1 GTSNPN and CDR2 SVGIG (reference sequence). Written as DNA, the CDR3 is TGTGCCTACTCGGGCGCCTACGAGCAGTACTTC. This sequence encodes CAYSGAYEQYF.

In its sample, this clone was seen once. V usage is TRBV30 and J usage is TRBJ1-6; TRBD1 aligns across 7 bases. The CDR3 runs 14 residues. Germline CDR1 reads GTSNPN; CDR2 reads SVGIG (reference sequence). The V segment lost 4 bases and the J segment 4 bases; nucleotides outside the gene matches: 4. The CDR3 DNA reads as TGTGCCTGGAACGAACAGGGGTATAATTCACCCCTCCACTTT. Translating gives CAWNEQGYNSPLHF.

The chain couples TRBV4-3 to TRBJ2-7; TRBD2 aligns across 9 bases. Germline V gene lookup returns CDR1 LGHNA and CDR2 YSLEER. J was trimmed by 4 bases and V by 0 bases; bases with no gene match: 7. The CDR3 is 16 amino acids. CDR3 in amino acids: CASSQDPLAGLYEQYF. The CDR3 coding sequence is TGCGCCAGCAGCCAAGACCCCCTAGCGGGATTATACGAGCAGTACTTC.

CDR3 region: CASSMVIGPQETQYF. The CDR3 bases are TGTGCCAGTAGTATGGTGATCGGTCCCCAAGAGACCCAGTACTTC. The rearrangement links TRBV19 to TRBJ2-5, with D unclear. Germline V gives CDR1 LNHDA, CDR2 SQIVND (reference sequence). The V end lost 3 bases, the J end lost 1 base, and 12 bases lay between the germline ends. The CDR3 loop spans 15 amino acids.

The rearrangement uses TRBV10-3 and TRBJ1-2; D not certain. The CDR3 contains 13 residues. Germline CDR1 and CDR2: ENHRY and SYGVKD. Trimming stripped 10 bases from V and 2 bases from J, with 14 bases between. The CDR3 DNA sequence: TGTGCCACGACTCTTGGCGTGAACTATGGCTACACCTTC. Encoded protein: CATTLGVNYGYTF.

The chain uses TRBV6-6 and TRBJ1-2; 8 nucleotides line up with TRBD1. The CDR3 is made up of 14 amino acids. Germline V gives CDR1 MNHNY, CDR2 SVGAGI (reference sequence). The ends lost 5 bases at V and 4 bases at J; junction bases unmatched: 6. The CDR3 region is CASSDQTGAYGYTF. The CDR3 DNA follows: TGTGCCAGCAGTGATCAGACAGGGGCCTATGGCTACACCTTC.

The rearrangement links TRBV18 to TRBJ2-1; 7 bases align to TRBD1. This CDR3 has 17 residues. Looked up from germline, CDR1 is KGHSH and CDR2 is LQKENI. V dropped 2 bases and J dropped 3; count of bases not matched to a gene: 10. CDR3: CASSPVATGQSYNEQFF. For the CDR3, the DNA is TGTGCCAGCTCACCAGTGGCGACAGGGCAGAGCTACAATGAGCAGTTCTTC.